These 7 T cell receptor beta chains were all obtained from the same sample, sequenced in a study of blood T cell repertoires in COVID-19. The protocol was immunoSEQ multiplex PCR, while the TCRdb copy is restricted to in-frame clones and leaves out a portion. Of just over 300,000 clones in the sample, about nine tenths are singletons; the top ten hold about 2.3%. Sequenced input: peripheral blood. These TCRs come from a man in his late teens or twenties with active or convalescent COVID-19.

This sequence joins TRBV20-1 and TRBJ1-2, with D perhaps matching TRBD1 (6 bases). Trimming cost V 3 bases and J 5 bases, with 19 bases left between them. The CDR3 extends over 15 amino acids. CDR1 is DFQATT and CDR2 is SNEGSKA in the germline V gene (reference sequence). Here the CDR3 DNA reads TGCAGTGCTAGTCTGCTCAGGGGCAAGGGGTATGGCTACACCTTC. Translating it yields CSASLLRGKGYGYTF.

The rearrangement links TRBV27 to TRBJ2-5; 7 bases fit TRBD2. This CDR3 contains 17 residues. Germline values: CDR1 MNHEY, CDR2 SMNVEV (reference sequence). Trimming took 2 bases from V and 5 from J; bases not matched to a gene: 14. The CDR3 nucleotides are TGTGCCAGCAGTTTAGGGGCGACTAGCACATCCGATGAGACCCAGTACTTC. This codes for CASSLGATSTSDETQYF.

Turning to this clone: Other DNA sequences of this sample code for an identical CDR3. The rearrangement uses TRBV6-2 or TRBV6-3 and TRBJ1-5; D remains ambiguous. Germline CDR1 is MNHEY and CDR2 is SVGEGT. This CDR3 comprises 14 residues. V lost 4 bases and J lost 1, with 8 bases in between. The CDR3 DNA reads TGTGCCAGCAGTTTGGGCGGGAGCAATCAGCCCCAGCATTTT. Translation: CASSLGGSNQPQHF.

The chain has TRBV18 and TRBJ2-1; 8 positions agree with TRBD2. CDR3 length: 15 amino acids. Unmatched junction bases numbered 2, after V lost 4 bases and J lost 0 bases. Germline values: CDR1 KGHSH, CDR2 LQKENI. This CDR3 reads CASSRGRNSYNEQFF. The CDR3 DNA is TGTGCCAGCTCACGCGGGAGGAACTCCTACAATGAGCAGTTCTTC. The variable domain in full, with the rest retrieved from reference TRBV18 and TRBJ2-1, is NAGVMQNPRHLVRRRGQEARLRCSPMKGHSHVYWYRQLPEEGLKFMVYLQKENIIDESGMPKERFSAEFPKEGPSILRIQQVVRGDSAAYFCASSRGRNSYNEQFFGPGTRLTVL.

V usage is TRBV9 and J usage is TRBJ2-7; 7 positions match TRBD1. The CDR3 runs 16 residues. V trimming: 4 bases; J trimming: 2 bases; junction bases outside the gene matches: 12. The germline CDR1 and CDR2 sequences are SGDLS and YYNGEE. CDR3 bases: TGTGCCAGCAGCTTGAGTCCGGGACAGACGACCTACGAGCAGTACTTC. It translates to CASSLSPGQTTYEQYF.

This clone was detected ten times or more. The rearrangement links TRBV3-1 (or the pseudogene TRBV3-2) to TRBJ2-7, with D perhaps TRBD2 (8 bases). Between the trimmed V and J ends, which lost 10 bases and 5 bases, there was a span of 21 bases. There are 14 residues in the CDR3. Germline V gene sequence: CDR1 LGHDT, CDR2 YNNKEL (reference sequence). The CDR3 DNA is TGTGCCACCGCGGGAGGACAGGTCAGCCACGAGCAGTACTTC. Encoded protein: CATAGGQVSHEQYF.

V is TRBV10-3 and J is TRBJ2-3; 10 nucleotides align to TRBD1. Germline V gene data show CDR1 as ENHRY and CDR2 as SYGVKD. The CDR3 covers 17 residues. Trimming at V came to 6 bases and at J to 3 bases, leaving 12 bases not matched to a gene. CDR3 coding DNA: TGTGCCATCAGCCTGGGGGCGACAGGGGGCTTAACAGATACGCAGTATTTT. Its protein is CAISLGATGGLTDTQYF.